This is a list of T cell receptor beta chains from one sample in a study of human T cells and chemical hapten exposure. TCRdb passed the RACE reads through MiXCR, listing each CDR3 protein once. The sample lists around 120,000 distinct CDR3 sequences, about 12% occurring once. Sequenced material: whole blood, taken in connection with sensitization to the hapten diphenylcyclopropenone (DPC). Receptors originate from a woman aged 45-65 years with alopecia areata. Some clones in this sample may be carry-over from other donors' samples. The CDR3 runs from the conserved cysteine through the conserved F or W. D genes are given only for firm matches. Clone size, where shown, is once, few, many, or a class for clones that have expanded.

V gene	clone size	D gene	J gene	CDR3 DNA	CDR3 protein
TRBV18	many	TRBD1	TRBJ2-7	TGTGCCAGCTCCCACAGGGGGCGCGAGCAGTACTTC	CASSHRGREQYF
TRBV5-5	-	-	TRBJ1-1	TGTGCCAGCAGCTTGTGGCCGAACACTGAAGCTTTCTTT	CASSLWPNTEAFF
TRBV29-1	-	-	TRBJ1-6	TGCATCAACAGGGACCTCTCCTATAATTCACCCCTCCACTTT	CINRDLSYNSPLHF
TRBV18	many	TRBD2	TRBJ2-5	TGTGCCAGCTCGGCTAGCGGGAGCCGGGCCCAAGAGACCCAGTACTTC	CASSASGSRAQETQYF
TRBV11-2	many	-	TRBJ2-6	TGTGCCAGCAGCGGACTATTCGCTGGGGCCAACGTCCTGACTTTC	CASSGLFAGANVLTF
TRBV20-1	few	TRBD1	TRBJ1-6	TGCAGTGCTCCCGGACAGGGGAATTCACCCCTCCACTTT	CSAPGQGNSPLHF
TRBV11-2	-	TRBD1	TRBJ2-7	TGTGCCAGCAGCTTAGAAATGATAGGGACAGGGCATTACGAGCAGTACTTC	CASSLEMIGTGHYEQYF
TRBV6-2/TRBV6-3	many	-	TRBJ1-1	TGTGCCAGCAGTTATCGGCAGAACACTGAAGCTTTCTTT	CASSYRQNTEAFF
TRBV11-3	-	-	TRBJ2-3	TGTGCCAGCAGCCCTGTCCGGAGCACAGATACGCAGTATTTT	CASSPVRSTDTQYF
TRBV7-9	-	TRBD2	TRBJ2-1	TGTGCCAGCAGCTTAAGACTAGCGGGAGTATCTCACAATGAGCAGTTCTTC	CASSLRLAGVSHNEQFF
TRBV6-2/TRBV6-3	few	TRBD1	TRBJ2-7	TGTGCCAGCACATCGGACAGGGAGGAGTCCTACGAGCAGTACTTC	CASTSDREESYEQYF
TRBV9	-	TRBD2	TRBJ2-3	TGTGCCAGCAGGTTGGGAGGGCCCCTGAGCACAGATACGCAGTATTTT	CASRLGGPLSTDTQYF
TRBV11-2	-	-	TRBJ2-7	TGTGCCAGCAGATTTCGTGCTCCTGCGGGCGAGCAGTACTTC	CASRFRAPAGEQYF
TRBV5-1	many	-	TRBJ2-1	TGCGCCAGCAGCTGGGGTAAGGGGAATGAGCAGTTCTTC	CASSWGKGNEQFF
TRBV20-1	-	TRBD2	TRBJ2-7	TGCAGTGCTAGAGCTGGGAGGGATACCGAGCAGTACTTC	CSARAGRDTEQYF
TRBV5-6	few	TRBD2	TRBJ2-3	TGTGCCAGCAGCCCTTTTACTAGCGGGTCACAAGGGAAGCAGTATTTT	CASSPFTSGSQGKQYF
TRBV19	many	-	TRBJ1-5	TGTGCCAGTAGTATAGTGGGCGCCAATCAGCCCCAGCATTTT	CASSIVGANQPQHF
TRBV18	many	TRBD1	TRBJ1-1	TGTGCCAGCTCAGAAAGACAGGGGATTAGGAACACTGAAGCTTTCTTT	CASSERQGIRNTEAFF
TRBV6-1	few	TRBD2	TRBJ2-2	TGTGCCAGCACCCCCGGACTAGCGGGGGGGCGGCTGAACACCGGGGAGCTGTTTTTT	CASTPGLAGGRLNTGELFF
TRBV2	many	-	TRBJ1-2	TGTGCCAGCAGTGACAGGTTATATGGCTACACCTTC	CASSDRLYGYTF
TRBV10-3	many	-	TRBJ1-5	TGTGCCATCAGTGTAGGGGAGGGAAATCAGCCCCAGCATTTT	CAISVGEGNQPQHF
TRBV6-5	many	TRBD1	TRBJ2-1	TGTGCCAGCAGCTCGACCGGGACAGGGAGGTTTCCGCCAAGGATCTTC	CASSSTGTGRFPPRIF
TRBV28	-	TRBD1	TRBJ2-7	TGTGCCAGCTGCTTTCCCGGGACAGGGCTGTACGAGCAGTACTTC	CASCFPGTGLYEQYF
TRBV20-1	many	-	TRBJ2-1	TGCAGTGCTAGATCCCCGTTGCTCCCGGGACGGCGTGATGAGCAGTTCTTC	CSARSPLLPGRRDEQFF
TRBV28	-	-	TRBJ1-5	TGTGCCAGCAGTTCTGGCCCACTTCGGCCCCAGCATTTT	CASSSGPLRPQHF
TRBV18	-	-	TRBJ2-3	TGTGCCAGCTCCCCTCTGACCCCGTCAGGGGCGCAGTATTTT	CASSPLTPSGAQYF
TRBV5-4	-	TRBD1	TRBJ1-2	TGTGCCAGCAGCTTGGATCAGGGGGCGAACTATGGCTACACCTTC	CASSLDQGANYGYTF
TRBV29-1	few	TRBD1	TRBJ1-5	TGCAGCGTTAAAGTAACAGGGGGGAGCAATCAGCCCCAGCATTTT	CSVKVTGGSNQPQHF
TRBV20-1	-	-	TRBJ2-2	TGCAGTGCTAGAGATTCAGGGGGGTACACCGGGGAGCTGTTTTTT	CSARDSGGYTGELFF
TRBV6-1	many	TRBD1	TRBJ1-6	TGTGCCAGCAGACGCGACAGGGATAATTCACCCCTCCACTTT	CASRRDRDNSPLHF
TRBV11-2	-	TRBD2	TRBJ2-1	TGTGCCAGCAGCTTAGCGAGGACTAGTTTTGCTGAGCAGTTCTTC	CASSLARTSFAEQFF
TRBV7-8	-	TRBD1	TRBJ2-3	TGTGCCAGCAGCTTAGAGGGCAGGGGGACAGATACGCAGTATTTT	CASSLEGRGTDTQYF
TRBV20-1	few	-	TRBJ2-1	TGCAGTGCTAGACACCCCCGGCGGGTTACCTACAATGAGCAGTTCTTC	CSARHPRRVTYNEQFF
TRBV29-1	once	TRBD1	TRBJ2-3	TGCGGCGTTGGCCCCCTTCGGGGACAGAGCACAGATACGCAGTATTTT	CGVGPLRGQSTDTQYF
TRBV5-1	-	-	TRBJ2-3	TGCGCCAGCAGTGGATCGGTTACTAGCACAGATACGCAGTATTTT	CASSGSVTSTDTQYF
TRBV21-1	-	-	TRBJ2-2	TGTGCCAGCACCGAAGGTCCCTTTGAGCGGGAGCTGTTTTTT	CASTEGPFERELFF
TRBV28	few	-	TRBJ2-6	TGTGCCAGCAGTGCACCCTGGGCTGCTGGGGCCAACGTCCTGACTTTC	CASSAPWAAGANVLTF
TRBV9	-	-	TRBJ2-2	TGTGCCAGCAGCGTAGTTGGTAGCCAGAACACCGGGGAGCTGTTTTTT	CASSVVGSQNTGELFF
TRBV7-9	-	-	TRBJ2-7	TGTGCCAGCAGTTTCCAGGGTTACGAGCAGTACTTC	CASSFQGYEQYF
TRBV2	-	-	TRBJ2-5	TGTGCCAGCAGTGAAGCCCGGACTTTGAATAGCCCCCAGTACTTC	CASSEARTLNSPQYF
TRBV12-3/TRBV12-4	-	-	TRBJ2-2	TGTGCCAGCAGAGACGGACTATCGGGTTCTGGGGAGCTGTTTTTT	CASRDGLSGSGELFF
TRBV7-9	many	TRBD1	TRBJ1-2	TGTGCCAGCAGCTTGGTCGGAGGAGGGACAGAGTCGAAAAGTGGCTACACCTTC	CASSLVGGGTESKSGYTF
TRBV4-2	few	-	TRBJ1-3	TGTGCCAGCAGCCAAGGTCTTCAGACTTCTGGAAACACCATATATTTT	CASSQGLQTSGNTIYF
TRBV7-9	-	-	TRBJ1-2	TGTGCCAGCAGTTCCGGACAGTTGTCATATGGCTACACCTTC	CASSSGQLSYGYTF
TRBV7-2	-	-	TRBJ2-7	TGTGCCAGCAGATTGCCCGAGGGCCCCTCCTACGAGCAGTACTTC	CASRLPEGPSYEQYF
TRBV5-1	many	-	TRBJ1-5	TGCGCCAGCAGCTTCCCGGCCCAATCCGGGCCCCAGCATTTT	CASSFPAQSGPQHF
TRBV11-2	-	-	TRBJ2-2	TGTGCCAGCAGCTTTAGCCCTACCTCGACAGACACCGGGGAGCTGTTTTTT	CASSFSPTSTDTGELFF